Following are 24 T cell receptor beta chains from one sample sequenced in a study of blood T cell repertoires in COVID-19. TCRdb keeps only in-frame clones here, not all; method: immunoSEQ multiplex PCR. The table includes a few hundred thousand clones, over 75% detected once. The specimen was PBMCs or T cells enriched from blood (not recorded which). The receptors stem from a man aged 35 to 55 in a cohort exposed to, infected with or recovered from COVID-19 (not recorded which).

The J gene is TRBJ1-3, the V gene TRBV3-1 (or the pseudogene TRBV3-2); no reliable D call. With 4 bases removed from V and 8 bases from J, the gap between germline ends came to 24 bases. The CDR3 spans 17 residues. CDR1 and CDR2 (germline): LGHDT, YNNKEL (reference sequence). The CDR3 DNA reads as TGTGCCAGCAGCCCTACAAGGAGTACTTTAGTACGTTACACCATATATTTT. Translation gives CASSPTRSTLVRYTIYF.

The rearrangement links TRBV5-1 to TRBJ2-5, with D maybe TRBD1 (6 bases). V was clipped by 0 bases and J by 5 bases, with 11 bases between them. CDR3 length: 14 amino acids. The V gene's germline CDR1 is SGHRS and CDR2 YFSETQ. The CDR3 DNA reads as TGCGCCAGCAGCTTGGCCAACCAGGGGGAGACCCAGTACTTC. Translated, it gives CASSLANQGETQYF.

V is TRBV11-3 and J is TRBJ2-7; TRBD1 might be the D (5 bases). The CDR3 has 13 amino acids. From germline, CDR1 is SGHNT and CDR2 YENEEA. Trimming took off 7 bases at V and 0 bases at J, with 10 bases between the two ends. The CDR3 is CASTYRSSYEQYF. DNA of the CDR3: TGTGCCAGCACCTACAGGAGCTCCTACGAGCAGTACTTC.

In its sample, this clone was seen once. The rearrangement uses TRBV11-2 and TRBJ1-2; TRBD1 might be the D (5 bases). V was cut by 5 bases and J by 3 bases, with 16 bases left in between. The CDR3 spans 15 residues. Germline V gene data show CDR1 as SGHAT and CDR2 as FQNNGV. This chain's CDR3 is CASSPKDGGDYGYTF. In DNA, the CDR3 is TGTGCCAGCAGCCCTAAGGACGGGGGGGACTATGGCTACACCTTC.

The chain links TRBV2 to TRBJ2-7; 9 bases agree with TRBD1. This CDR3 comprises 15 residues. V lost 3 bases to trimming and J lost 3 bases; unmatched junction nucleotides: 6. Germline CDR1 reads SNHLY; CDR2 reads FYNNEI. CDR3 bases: TGTGCCAGCAGTGAGAGGGACAGGGCTGGCTACGAGCAGTACTTC. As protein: CASSERDRAGYEQYF.

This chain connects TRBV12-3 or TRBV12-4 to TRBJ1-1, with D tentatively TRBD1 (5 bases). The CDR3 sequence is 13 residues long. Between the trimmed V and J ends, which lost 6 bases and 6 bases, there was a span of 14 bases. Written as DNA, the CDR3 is TGTGCCAGCAGCATATCAGGGCTTGCTGAAGCTTTCTTT. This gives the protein CASSISGLAEAFF.

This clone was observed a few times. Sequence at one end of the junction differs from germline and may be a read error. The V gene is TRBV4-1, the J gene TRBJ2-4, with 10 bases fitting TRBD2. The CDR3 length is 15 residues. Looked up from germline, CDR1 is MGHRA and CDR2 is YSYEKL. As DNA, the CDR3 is TGCGCCAGCAGCCAAGTTCATCCGGGACTAGCGATTTCGGACTTC. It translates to CASSQVHPGLAISDF.

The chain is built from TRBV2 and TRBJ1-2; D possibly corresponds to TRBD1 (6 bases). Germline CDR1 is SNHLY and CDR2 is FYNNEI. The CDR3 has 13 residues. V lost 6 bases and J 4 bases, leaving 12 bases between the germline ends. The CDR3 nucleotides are TGTGCCAGCAGGGGGGGGGCCAGCTATGGCTACACCTTC. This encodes CASRGGASYGYTF.

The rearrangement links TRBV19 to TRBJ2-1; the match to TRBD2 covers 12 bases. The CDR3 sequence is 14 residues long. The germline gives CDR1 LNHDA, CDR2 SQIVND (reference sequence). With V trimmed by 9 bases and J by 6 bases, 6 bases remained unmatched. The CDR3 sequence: CASRLAGDPNEQFF. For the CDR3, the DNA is TGTGCCAGCAGACTAGCGGGAGACCCCAATGAGCAGTTCTTC.

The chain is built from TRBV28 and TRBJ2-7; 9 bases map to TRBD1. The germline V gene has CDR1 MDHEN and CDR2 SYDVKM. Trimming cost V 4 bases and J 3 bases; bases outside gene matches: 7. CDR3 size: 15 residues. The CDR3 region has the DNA TGTGCCAGCAGTTCTCCCGGGACAGGGTTCTACGAGCAGTACTTC. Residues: CASSSPGTGFYEQYF.

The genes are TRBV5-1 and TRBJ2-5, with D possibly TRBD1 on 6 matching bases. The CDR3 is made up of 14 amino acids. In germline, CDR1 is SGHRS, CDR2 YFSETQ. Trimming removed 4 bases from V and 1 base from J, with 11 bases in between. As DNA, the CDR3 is TGCGCCAGCAGCACAGGGACCTCCCAAGAGACCCAGTACTTC. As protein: CASSTGTSQETQYF.

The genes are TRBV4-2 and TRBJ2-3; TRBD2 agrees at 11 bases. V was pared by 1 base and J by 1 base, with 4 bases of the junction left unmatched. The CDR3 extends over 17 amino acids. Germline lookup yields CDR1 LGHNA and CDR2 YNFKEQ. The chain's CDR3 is CASSQVISGRGTDTQYF. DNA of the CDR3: TGTGCCAGCAGCCAAGTTATTAGCGGGAGGGGCACAGATACGCAGTATTTT.

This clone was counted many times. The CDR3 DNA follows: TGTGCCAGCAGTGAGATCTTACTAGCGGACAATGAGCAGTTCTTC. Protein: CASSEILLADNEQFF. The chain couples TRBV2 to TRBJ2-1; TRBD2 matches 8 bases. This CDR3 comprises 15 residues. V trimming: 3 bases; J trimming: 5 bases; junction bases outside the gene matches: 6. CDR1 SNHLY and CDR2 FYNNEI come from the germline V gene.

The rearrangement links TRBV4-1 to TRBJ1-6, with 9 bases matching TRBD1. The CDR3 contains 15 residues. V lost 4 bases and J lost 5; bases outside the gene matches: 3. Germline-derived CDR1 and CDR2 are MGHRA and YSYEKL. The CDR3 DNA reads TGCGCCAGCAGCCTGAGGGACAGGGATAATTCACCCCTCCACTTT. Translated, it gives CASSLRDRDNSPLHF.

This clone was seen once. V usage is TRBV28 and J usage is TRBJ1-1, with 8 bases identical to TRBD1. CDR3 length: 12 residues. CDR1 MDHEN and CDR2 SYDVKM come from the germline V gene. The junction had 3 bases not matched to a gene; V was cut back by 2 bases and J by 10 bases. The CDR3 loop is CASSLNRGGAFF. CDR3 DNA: TGTGCCAGCAGTTTAAACAGGGGGGGAGCTTTCTTT. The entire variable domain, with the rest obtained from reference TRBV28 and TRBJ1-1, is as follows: DVKVTQSSRYLVKRTGEKVFLECVQDMDHENMFWYRQDPGLGLRLIYFSYDVKMKEKGDIPEGYSVSREKKERFSLILESASTNQTSMYLCASSLNRGGAFFGQGTRLTVV.

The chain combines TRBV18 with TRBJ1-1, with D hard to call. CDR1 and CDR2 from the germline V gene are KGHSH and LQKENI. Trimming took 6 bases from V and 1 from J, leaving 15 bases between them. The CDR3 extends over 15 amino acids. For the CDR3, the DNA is TGTGCCAGCTCCATGACCCGCGACTCGAACACTGAAGCTTTCTTT. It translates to CASSMTRDSNTEAFF.

The CDR3 loop reads CASSSLLAGGPGTQYF. DNA for the CDR3: TGTGCCAGCAGCTCCCTACTAGCGGGAGGGCCGGGGACCCAGTACTTC. The chain carries TRBV7-9 and TRBJ2-5; 13 bases match TRBD2. CDR3 length: 16 amino acids. With 4 bases clipped from V and 7 bases from J, the junction kept 9 bases outside the gene matches. Per germline, CDR1 SEHNR and CDR2 FQNEAQ (reference sequence).

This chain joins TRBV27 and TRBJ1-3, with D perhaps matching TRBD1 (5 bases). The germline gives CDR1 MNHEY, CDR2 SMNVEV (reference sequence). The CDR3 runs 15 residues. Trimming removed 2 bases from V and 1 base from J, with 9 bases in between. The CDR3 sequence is CASSLKGWSGNTIYF. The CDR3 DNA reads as TGTGCCAGCAGTTTAAAGGGGTGGTCTGGAAACACCATATATTTT.

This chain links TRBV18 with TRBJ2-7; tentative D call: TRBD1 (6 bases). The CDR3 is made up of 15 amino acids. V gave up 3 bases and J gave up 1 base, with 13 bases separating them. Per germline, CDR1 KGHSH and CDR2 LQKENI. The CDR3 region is CASSPGTTISYEQYF. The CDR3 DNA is TGTGCCAGCTCACCCGGGACAACGATTTCCTACGAGCAGTACTTC.

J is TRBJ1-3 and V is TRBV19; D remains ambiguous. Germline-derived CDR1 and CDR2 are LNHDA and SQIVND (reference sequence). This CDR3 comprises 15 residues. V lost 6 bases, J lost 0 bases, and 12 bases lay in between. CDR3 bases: TGTGCCAGTAGGTTCTTTGCGGACTCTGGAAACACCATATATTTT. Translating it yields CASRFFADSGNTIYF. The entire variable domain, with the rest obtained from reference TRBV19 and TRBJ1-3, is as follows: DGGITQSPKYLFRKEGQNVTLSCEQNLNHDAMYWYRQDPGQGLRLIYYSQIVNDFQKGDIAEGYSVSREKKESFPLTVTSAQKNPTAFYLCASRFFADSGNTIYFGEGSWLTVV.

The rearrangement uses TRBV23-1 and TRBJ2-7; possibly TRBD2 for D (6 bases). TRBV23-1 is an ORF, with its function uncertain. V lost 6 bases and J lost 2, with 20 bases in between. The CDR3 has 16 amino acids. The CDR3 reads CASRSTKRAGPYEQYF. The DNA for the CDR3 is TGCGCCAGCAGATCGACAAAGCGGGCAGGGCCCTACGAGCAGTACTTC.

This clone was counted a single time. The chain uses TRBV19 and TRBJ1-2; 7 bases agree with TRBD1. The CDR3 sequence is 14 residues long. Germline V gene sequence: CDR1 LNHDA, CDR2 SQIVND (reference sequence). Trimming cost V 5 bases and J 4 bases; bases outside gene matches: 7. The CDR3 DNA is TGTGCCAGTAGTCCGACAGGGTTTCGCTATGGCTACACCTTC. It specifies CASSPTGFRYGYTF. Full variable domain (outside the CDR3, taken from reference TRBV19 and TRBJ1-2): DGGITQSPKYLFRKEGQNVTLSCEQNLNHDAMYWYRQDPGQGLRLIYYSQIVNDFQKGDIAEGYSVSREKKESFPLTVTSAQKNPTAFYLCASSPTGFRYGYTFGSGTRLTVV.

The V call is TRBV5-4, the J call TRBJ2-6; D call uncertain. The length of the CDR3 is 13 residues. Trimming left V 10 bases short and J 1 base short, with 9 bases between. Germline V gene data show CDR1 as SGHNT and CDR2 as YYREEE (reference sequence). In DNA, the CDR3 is TGTGCCGGCTCCCTTTCTGGGGCCAACGTCCTGACTTTC. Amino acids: CAGSLSGANVLTF.

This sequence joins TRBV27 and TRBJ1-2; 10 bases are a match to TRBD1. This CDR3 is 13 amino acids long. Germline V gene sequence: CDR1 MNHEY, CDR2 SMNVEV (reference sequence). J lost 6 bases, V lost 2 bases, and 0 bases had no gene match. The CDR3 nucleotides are TGTGCCAGCAGTTTAGGGACAGGGGATGGCTACACCTTC. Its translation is CASSLGTGDGYTF.